This TCR beta chain was found in a study of cytomegalovirus exposure and HLA in healthy donors. General study findings and limits: Listed as cytomegalovirus-associated were 150 to 200 TCR beta chains.

A note on this clone: Its antigen is not identified.

Looked up from germline, CDR1 is SGHDT and CDR2 is YYEEEE. CDR3 length: 16 residues. J was trimmed by 5 bases and V by 0 bases; bases with no gene match: 8. It was with 60 Vbeta and 13 Jbeta primers that the PCR ran. Sequencing used immunoSEQ multiplex PCR; TCRdb keeps in-frame clones, though not all of them. Its table lists some 72,000 clones. Sequenced: PBMCs. The origin of this receptor is a boy aged 5-17 years in good health and CMV-seronegative. The genes are TRBV5-6 and TRBJ1-5, with 7 bases that match TRBD1. The CDR3 nucleotides read TGTGCCAGCAGCTTGGGGGGGGCAGGGGGAGATCAGCCCCAGCATTTT. Its protein product is CASSLGGAGGDQPQHF.